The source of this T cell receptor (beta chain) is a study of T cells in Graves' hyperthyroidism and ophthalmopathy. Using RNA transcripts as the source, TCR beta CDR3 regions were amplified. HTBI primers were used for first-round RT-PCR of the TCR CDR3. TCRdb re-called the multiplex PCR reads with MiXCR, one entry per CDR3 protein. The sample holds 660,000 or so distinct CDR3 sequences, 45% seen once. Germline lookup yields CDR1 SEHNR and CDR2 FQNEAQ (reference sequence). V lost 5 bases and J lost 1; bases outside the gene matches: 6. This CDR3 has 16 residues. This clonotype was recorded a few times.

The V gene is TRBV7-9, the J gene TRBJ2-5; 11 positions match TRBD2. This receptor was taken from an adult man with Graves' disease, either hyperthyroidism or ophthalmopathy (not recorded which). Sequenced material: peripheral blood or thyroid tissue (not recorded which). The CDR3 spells CASSPLAGGLQETQYF. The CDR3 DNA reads TGTGCCAGCAGCCCCTTAGCGGGGGGGCTCCAAGAGACCCAGTACTTC. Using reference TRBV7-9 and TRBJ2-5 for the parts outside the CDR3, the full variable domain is DTGVSQNPRHKITKRGQNVTFRCDPISEHNRLYWYRQTLGQGPEFLTYFQNEAQLEKSRLLSDRFSAERPKGSFSTLEIQRTEQGDSAMYLCASSPLAGGLQETQYFGPGTRLLVL.